These 30 T cell receptor beta chains came from one sample sequenced in a study of blood T cells in healthy people across ages. A sample-barcoded 5' primer and a J-beta primer mix were used in a second PCR of roughly 6 to 12 cycles. Via MiXCR, TCRdb re-called the 5' RACE reads, giving one row per CDR3 protein. The table lists about 680,000 distinct CDR3 sequences, 45% to 50% of them singletons. The sequencing sample was made of blood. The receptors come from an older woman in good health.

This clonotype was found a few times. The gene calls are TRBV20-1 and TRBJ2-7; 9 nucleotides agree with TRBD1. Germline V CDR1 and CDR2: DFQATT, SNEGSKA (reference sequence). Trimming cost V 6 bases and J 4 bases; bases outside gene matches: 7. The CDR3 covers 13 residues. The CDR3 protein is CSAWGQGQYEQYF. For the CDR3, the DNA is TGCAGTGCCTGGGGACAGGGACAATACGAGCAGTACTTC.

This clonotype appeared many times. This chain links TRBV4-3 with TRBJ2-1; D call uncertain. Trimming took 3 bases from V and 9 from J, leaving 18 bases between them. The CDR3 length is 15 residues. Germline V lookup: CDR1 LGHNA, CDR2 YSLEER. As DNA, the CDR3 is TGCGCCAGCAGCCATCTTGGAAGGGTAGGAACTGAGCAGTTCTTC. Translating gives CASSHLGRVGTEQFF.

This clonotype was observed a handful of times. The J gene is TRBJ2-1, the V gene TRBV12-3 or TRBV12-4; 10 bases are a match to TRBD2. With V trimmed by 6 bases and J by 6 bases, 8 bases remained unmatched. This CDR3 has 15 residues. CDR3 nucleotide sequence: TGTGCCAGCAGCTTTAGCGGGAGGAAAGGCAATGAGCAGTTCTTC. It specifies CASSFSGRKGNEQFF.

The genes are TRBV7-9 and TRBJ2-7, with 12 nucleotides matching TRBD1. Germline V gene data show CDR1 as SEHNR and CDR2 as FQNEAQ (reference sequence). Trimming at V came to 5 bases and at J to 4 bases, leaving 9 bases not matched to a gene. The CDR3 sequence is 16 residues long. This CDR3 is CASSDTGTGGMYEQYF. CDR3 bases: TGTGCCAGCAGCGATACCGGGACAGGGGGCATGTACGAGCAGTACTTC. Full variable domain (rest looked up from reference TRBV7-9 and TRBJ2-7): DTGVSQNPRHKITKRGQNVTFRCDPISEHNRLYWYRQTLGQGPEFLTYFQNEAQLEKSRLLSDRFSAERPKGSFSTLEIQRTEQGDSAMYLCASSDTGTGGMYEQYFGPGTRLTVT.

In its sample, this clonotype was seen once. The chain employs TRBV20-1 and TRBJ2-7; D may be TRBD2 (6 bases). This CDR3 contains 15 residues. Germline lookup yields CDR1 DFQATT and CDR2 SNEGSKA (reference sequence). Trimming left V 6 bases short and J 7 bases short, with 25 bases between. In nucleotides, the CDR3 is TGCAGTGCAACCTTAGCGGCCGGCTCCTACAATGAGCAGTACTTC. Translated, it gives CSATLAAGSYNEQYF.

This clonotype was seen a few times. This chain connects TRBV7-9 to TRBJ2-7; 8 bases line up with TRBD2. This CDR3 is built from 17 residues. CDR1 is SEHNR and CDR2 is FQNEAQ in the germline V gene (reference sequence). Unmatched junction bases numbered 9, after V lost 0 bases and J lost 2 bases. CDR3 nucleotide sequence: TGTGCCAGCAGCTTAGCTAGGGGACTAGGGCTCCCCTACGAGCAGTACTTC. Its protein product is CASSLARGLGLPYEQYF.

This clonotype came up a few times. This rearrangement joins TRBV24-1 to TRBJ2-1; TRBD2 matches 8 bases. V lost 0 bases to trimming and J lost 7 bases; unmatched junction nucleotides: 7. The CDR3 has 16 amino acids. CDR1 is KGHDR, CDR2 SFDVKD, per germline. CDR3 loop: CATSDLLTSGGNEQFF. The CDR3 DNA follows: TGTGCCACCAGTGATTTGTTAACTAGCGGAGGGAATGAGCAGTTCTTC.

The chain is built from TRBV20-1 and TRBJ2-1; 13 bases align to TRBD2. Trimming removed 0 bases from V and 7 bases from J; junction bases left unmatched: 15. Germline V gene lookup returns CDR1 DFQATT and CDR2 SNEGSKA (reference sequence). The length of the CDR3 is 19 residues. The CDR3 DNA reads TGCAGTGCTAGAGATCCTTCCCTGTTAACTAGCGGGAGGGGGAATGAGCAGTTCTTC. This sequence encodes CSARDPSLLTSGRGNEQFF.

The rearrangement uses TRBV5-1 and TRBJ1-4, with 8 bases lining up with TRBD1. Trimming took 4 bases from V and 3 from J; bases not matched to a gene: 5. CDR1 and CDR2 (germline): SGHRS, YFSETQ. The CDR3 sequence is 15 residues long. This CDR3 is CASSRNRGANEKLFF. In nucleotides, the CDR3 is TGCGCCAGCAGCCGCAACAGGGGGGCTAATGAAAAACTGTTTTTT. Filled out from reference TRBV5-1 and TRBJ1-4, the complete variable domain reads KAGVTQTPRYLIKTRGQQVTLSCSPISGHRSVSWYQQTPGQGLQFLFEYFSETQRNKGNFPGRFSGRQFSNSRSEMNVSTLELGDSALYLCASSRNRGANEKLFFGSGTQLSVL.

This CDR3 is CASSLVGAANTGELFF. The CDR3, as DNA: TGTGCCAGCAGCTTAGTTGGGGCCGCGAACACCGGGGAGCTGTTTTTT. The rearrangement uses TRBV11-2 and TRBJ2-2, with D possibly matching TRBD1 (5 bases). Trimming stripped 1 base from V and 0 bases from J, with 9 bases between. The germline V gene encodes CDR1 SGHAT and CDR2 FQNNGV. CDR3 length equals 16 residues.

The chain combines TRBV9 with TRBJ2-1; D may match TRBD1 or TRBD2 (5 bases each). The V gene's germline CDR1 is SGDLS and CDR2 YYNGEE. This CDR3 is 18 amino acids long. V was shortened by 0 bases and J by 8 bases, with 24 bases between the two germline ends. CDR3 amino acids: CASSVDFWGNTDTDEQFF. The CDR3 DNA is TGTGCCAGCAGCGTAGATTTTTGGGGGAACACGGATACGGATGAGCAGTTCTTC. The complete variable domain, with remaining parts taken from reference TRBV9 and TRBJ2-1, reads DSGVTQTPKHLITATGQRVTLRCSPRSGDLSVYWYQQSLDQGLQFLIQYYNGEERAKGNILERFSAQQFPDLHSELNLSSLELGDSALYFCASSVDFWGNTDTDEQFFGPGTRLTVL.

This clonotype was picked up a small number of times. The CDR3 region is CASSFDRTNTGELFF. CDR3 DNA sequence: TGTGCCAGCAGCTTTGACAGGACTAACACCGGGGAGCTGTTTTTT. The genes are TRBV7-2 and TRBJ2-2; perhaps TRBD1 as D (6 bases). Germline V gene data show CDR1 as SGHTA and CDR2 as FQGNSA. Deletions cut 3 bases from V and 2 bases from J, with 10 bases between. The CDR3 consists of 15 residues.

This chain connects TRBV7-2 to TRBJ2-4; D might be TRBD2 (6 bases). TRBJ2-7 explains the end of the DNA better; the J call may be wrong. The CDR3 consists of 14 residues. CDR1 is SGHTA, CDR2 FQGNSA, per germline. CDR3 DNA sequence: TGTGCCAGCAGCACAATGGGACTGATCTACGAGCAGTACTTC. Amino acid sequence: CASSTMGLIYEQYF.

This clonotype was observed a handful of times. J is TRBJ2-1 and V is TRBV6-6, with D perhaps being TRBD1 or TRBD2 (7 bases each). The CDR3 runs to 12 residues. Germline lookup yields CDR1 MNHNY and CDR2 SVGAGI (reference sequence). V lost 8 bases, J lost 13 bases, and 18 bases lay in between. The CDR3 DNA reads TGTGCCAGCGCAGGGGGAGGGCCGGTTCAGTTCTTC. Amino acid sequence: CASAGGGPVQFF.

This clonotype has a handful of counts. The chain combines TRBV20-1 with TRBJ2-7; 11 bases map to TRBD1. The trim removed 5 bases at V and 3 bases at J, leaving 12 bases unmatched. This CDR3 is built from 16 residues. Looked up from germline, CDR1 is DFQATT and CDR2 is SNEGSKA (reference sequence). CDR3 amino acids: CSAFLGQGAEVYEQYF. DNA for the CDR3: TGCAGTGCTTTCCTCGGACAGGGGGCGGAGGTCTACGAGCAGTACTTC.

This clonotype was detected a few times. The chain couples TRBV29-1 to TRBJ2-6; maybe TRBD2 (6 bases). The CDR3 is 16 amino acids. Germline CDR1 reads SQVTM; CDR2 reads ANQGSEA. Deletions cut 3 bases from V and 0 bases from J, with 12 bases between. In DNA, the CDR3 is TGCAGCGTTGAGGAGGGAGTTGGCTCTGGGGCCAACGTCCTGACTTTC. This translates into CSVEEGVGSGANVLTF. Supplemented by reference TRBV29-1 and TRBJ2-6, the full variable domain reads SAVISQKPSRDICQRGTSLTIQCQVDSQVTMMFWYRQQPGQSLTLIATANQGSEATYESGFVIDKFPISRPNLTFSTLTVSNMSPEDSSIYLCSVEEGVGSGANVLTFGAGSRLTVL.

This chain joins TRBV20-1 and TRBJ2-5; 11 nucleotides line up with TRBD2. The better agreement between TRBJ2-7 and the DNA end casts doubt on the J call. This CDR3 contains 15 residues. The V gene's germline CDR1 is DFQATT and CDR2 SNEGSKA (reference sequence). CDR3 sequence reads: CSARDSGRATYEQYF. CDR3 bases: TGCAGTGCTAGAGATAGCGGGAGGGCAACCTACGAGCAGTACTTC.

This clonotype has at least ten counts. This rearrangement joins TRBV5-1 to TRBJ2-7, with D maybe TRBD1 (6 bases). CDR1 SGHRS and CDR2 YFSETQ come from the germline V gene. The CDR3 is 13 residues long. V lost 3 bases, J lost 4 bases, and 11 bases lay in between. The CDR3 region has the DNA TGCGCCAGCAGCTGGAACCAGGGGTACGAGCAGTACTTC. Translating gives CASSWNQGYEQYF.

V and J are TRBV20-1 and TRBJ2-5, with D uncertain. Germline loops: CDR1 DFQATT, CDR2 SNEGSKA (reference sequence). The CDR3 is made up of 13 amino acids. This CDR3 reads CGPDFLLQETQYF. The CDR3 coding sequence is TGCGGCCCCGACTTCCTCCTACAAGAGACCCAGTACTTC.

Only a few counts were recorded for this clonotype. This sequence joins TRBV20-1 and TRBJ2-5; 11 bases are shared with TRBD2. From germline, CDR1 is DFQATT and CDR2 SNEGSKA (reference sequence). The length of the CDR3 is 16 residues. Losses at the gene ends were 6 bases for V and 5 bases for J; bases not matched to a gene: 14. In DNA form, the CDR3 reads TGCAGTGCCCCTGATATTTTTACTAGCGGGAGTGAGACCCAGTACTTC. It encodes CSAPDIFTSGSETQYF.

The gene calls are TRBV7-9 and TRBJ2-1; 7 bases fit TRBD1. The CDR3 is made up of 15 amino acids. J was trimmed by 3 bases and V by 2 bases; bases with no gene match: 4. Germline CDR1 and CDR2: SEHNR and FQNEAQ (reference sequence). The CDR3 DNA reads as TGTGCCAGCAGCTTATTACAGGGGATCTACAATGAGCAGTTCTTC. Amino acids: CASSLLQGIYNEQFF.

This chain connects TRBV7-3 to TRBJ2-5; 7 positions match TRBD1. CDR1 is SGHTA and CDR2 is FQGTGA in the germline V gene. V lost 5 bases and J lost 0; bases outside the gene matches: 3. The CDR3 sequence is 14 residues long. The DNA for the CDR3 is TGTGCCAGCAGCCAGACAGGGAACCAAGAGACCCAGTACTTC. Translated, it gives CASSQTGNQETQYF.

The V call is TRBV24-1, the J call TRBJ2-7; no clear D. This CDR3 has 14 amino acids. Trimming removed 3 bases from V and 2 bases from J, with 10 bases in between. The germline V gene has CDR1 KGHDR and CDR2 SFDVKD. CDR3 in amino acids: CATSDTTYPYEQYF. CDR3 DNA: TGTGCCACCAGTGATACCACCTACCCCTACGAGCAGTACTTC.

The chain has TRBV10-3 and TRBJ2-5; D unresolved. Trimming pared 8 bases from V and 5 bases from J, leaving 9 bases between. The germline V gene encodes CDR1 ENHRY and CDR2 SYGVKD. The CDR3 length is 11 residues. The CDR3 protein is CAIGVKETQYF. The CDR3 DNA reads TGTGCCATCGGTGTCAAGGAGACCCAGTACTTC.

In DNA, the CDR3 is TGCAGTGCTAGAGCTGGATTCTCGGCCAAAAACATTCAGTACTTC. Residues: CSARAGFSAKNIQYF. V usage is TRBV20-1 and J usage is TRBJ2-4; no definite D call. CDR1 and CDR2 from the germline V gene are DFQATT and SNEGSKA (reference sequence). V was trimmed by 1 base and J by 1 base, leaving 11 bases between them. The CDR3 length is 15 residues.

The chain employs TRBV7-2 and TRBJ2-7; 11 positions match TRBD1. J lost 7 bases, V lost 2 bases, and 13 bases had no gene match. Germline assignment: CDR1 SGHTA and CDR2 FQGNSA. CDR3 length equals 17 residues. The CDR3 bases are TGTGCCAGCAGCTTAATCGGTGGGACAGGGGGGTACAATGAGCAGTACTTC. It specifies CASSLIGGTGGYNEQYF.

The V gene is TRBV6-2 or TRBV6-3, the J gene TRBJ1-5; 9 bases agree with TRBD1. This CDR3 is built from 16 residues. J lost 4 bases, V lost 6 bases, and 10 bases had no gene match. Germline V gene sequence: CDR1 MNHEY, CDR2 SVGEGT. CDR3 bases: TGTGCCAGCAGCCGAGCACCGGGACAGGGAAATCAGCCCCAGCATTTT. Protein sequence: CASSRAPGQGNQPQHF.

Comment on this clonotype: Possible read error: a much larger clone is one base away. The V call is TRBV6-5, the J call TRBJ2-7, with a possible D match to TRBD1 (7 bases). V was cut by 6 bases and J by 3 bases, with 12 bases left in between. The CDR3 extends over 13 amino acids. Looked up from germline, CDR1 is MNHEY and CDR2 is SVGAGI. CDR3 nucleotide sequence: TGTGCCAGCAGCCACCAGGGGGGCTACGAGCAGTACTTC. This encodes CASSHQGGYEQYF.

The V and J genes are TRBV29-1 and TRBJ2-5, with a weak D call TRBD1 (6 bases). The length of the CDR3 is 14 residues. The ends were cut back, 4 bases at V and 5 bases at J, with 17 bases in the middle. CDR1 and CDR2 from the germline V gene are SQVTM and ANQGSEA. CDR3 bases: TGCAGCGTTGGAGGCAACAGGGCTCGGGAGACCCAGTACTTC. Residues: CSVGGNRARETQYF.

This sequence joins TRBV20-1 and TRBJ2-5; D is unclear. The CDR3 contains 14 residues. V was clipped by 0 bases and J by 5 bases, with 13 bases between them. Per germline, CDR1 DFQATT and CDR2 SNEGSKA (reference sequence). The CDR3 nucleotides are TGCAGTGCTAGAGAAGGGTACGGATCGGAGACCCAGTACTTC. This codes for CSAREGYGSETQYF.